One and the same sample provided the 15 T cell receptor beta chains below, sequenced in a study of identical twins. TCRdb itself ran the 5' RACE reads through MiXCR, one entry per CDR3 protein. The sample yields some 1,700,000 distinct CDR3 sequences, roughly 35% seen once. Specimen: cord blood. The receptors originated from a newborn girl in good health.

This chain links TRBV28 with TRBJ2-3, with D possibly being TRBD2 (6 bases). Trimming pared 4 bases from V and 3 bases from J, leaving 14 bases between. CDR1 is MDHEN and CDR2 is SYDVKM in the germline V gene. The CDR3 extends over 15 amino acids. The CDR3 sequence: CASSYWSGATDTQYF. The CDR3 nucleotides are TGTGCCAGCAGTTACTGGTCGGGAGCGACAGATACGCAGTATTTT.

The rearrangement uses TRBV29-1 and TRBJ2-1; 8 bases agree with TRBD2. Germline V CDR1 and CDR2: SQVTM, ANQGSEA. The CDR3 consists of 15 residues. After removal of 6 bases from V and 2 bases from J, the junction contained 9 bases not matched to a gene. CDR3 amino acids: CSVGGTRSPYNEQFF. The CDR3 nucleotides are TGCAGCGTCGGAGGGACTAGGAGTCCCTACAATGAGCAGTTCTTC.

The rearrangement uses TRBV21-1 and TRBJ2-1; TRBD2 is the table's D call and was not checked against the DNA. TRBV21-1 is tagged as a pseudogene. This CDR3 contains 15 residues. This chain's CDR3 is CASSKVSSGNYEQFF. As DNA, the CDR3 is TGTGCCAGCAGCAAGGTGTCTAGCGGGAACTATGAGCAGTTCTTC.

This clonotype was seen a few times. The CDR3 coding sequence is TGTGCCAGCAGCCTTATTAGGACCCCAGGGGCGTTCTATGGCTACACCTTC. Translation gives CASSLIRTPGAFYGYTF. The chain recombines TRBV11-2 with TRBJ1-2; TRBD1 might be the D (6 bases). V was trimmed by 5 bases and J by 4 bases, leaving 23 bases between them. Germline V gene data show CDR1 as SGHAT and CDR2 as FQNNGV. The CDR3 has 17 amino acids.

This clonotype was counted a few times. CDR3 amino acids: CASSYQTRADTQYF. CDR3 DNA: TGTGCCAGCAGTTACCAGACTAGAGCAGATACGCAGTATTTT. V and J are TRBV6-5 and TRBJ2-3, with a possible D match to TRBD2 (6 bases). This CDR3 contains 14 residues. Germline V gene sequence: CDR1 MNHEY, CDR2 SVGAGI. The germline V and J ends were trimmed by 2 bases and 4 bases, with 10 bases remaining between them.

This chain uses TRBV4-1 with TRBJ2-1; 9 bases are a match to TRBD1. V shed 0 bases, J shed 15 bases, and the junction held 15 bases outside the gene matches. CDR1 is MGHRA, CDR2 YSYEKL, per germline. The CDR3 runs to 16 residues. Here the CDR3 reads CASSQDSWGTGRSSFF. Here the CDR3 DNA reads TGCGCCAGCAGCCAAGATAGTTGGGGGACAGGGAGGTCCTCGTTCTTC.

This clonotype was counted only a few times. This chain uses TRBV15 with TRBJ2-1, with D perhaps TRBD2 (5 bases). The V gene lost 5 bases and the J gene lost 8 bases, with 16 bases spanning the gap. This CDR3 spans 14 amino acids. From germline, CDR1 is LNHNV and CDR2 YYDKDF (reference sequence). The DNA for the CDR3 is TGTGCCACCAGCCTTTTACGAGGGATGGATGAGCAGTTCTTC. Translation: CATSLLRGMDEQFF.

This clonotype was counted a few times. The chain couples TRBV4-1 to TRBJ2-4; maybe TRBD1 (5 bases). The length of the CDR3 is 15 residues. Germline V gene sequence: CDR1 MGHRA, CDR2 YSYEKL. Trimming removed 1 base from V and 5 bases from J, with 12 bases in between. The CDR3 is CASSQARGRENIQYF. The CDR3 DNA is TGCGCCAGCAGCCAAGCCCGAGGCAGGGAAAACATTCAGTACTTC.

This clonotype was seen more than once but under ten times. V and J are TRBV6-1 and TRBJ2-5; weak D call: TRBD2 (5 bases). The CDR3 length is 14 residues. Germline loops: CDR1 MNHNS, CDR2 SASEGT. Trimming removed 0 bases from V and 13 bases from J, with 18 bases in between. The CDR3 nucleotides read TGTGCCAGCAGTGAAGCAGGGCGGACCACGGCGGGGTACTTC. Translating it yields CASSEAGRTTAGYF.

V usage is TRBV19 and J usage is TRBJ2-1, with 8 positions matching TRBD1. The J segment lost 2 bases and the V segment lost 0 bases, leaving 6 bases of the junction unmatched. CDR1 and CDR2 from the germline V gene are LNHDA and SQIVND (reference sequence). The CDR3 totals 17 residues. CDR3 bases: TGTGCCAGTAGTATAGATAGGAGACAGGGGACCTACAATGAGCAGTTCTTC. Protein: CASSIDRRQGTYNEQFF. Based on the CDR3 plus reference TRBV19 and TRBJ2-1, the full variable domain is DGGITQSPKYLFRKEGQNVTLSCEQNLNHDAMYWYRQDPGQGLRLIYYSQIVNDFQKGDIAEGYSVSREKKESFPLTVTSAQKNPTAFYLCASSIDRRQGTYNEQFFGPGTRLTVL.

This clonotype was seen a few times. The chain links TRBV7-2 to TRBJ2-3; 8 positions match TRBD2. Germline lookup yields CDR1 SGHTA and CDR2 FQGNSA. V trimming: 4 bases; J trimming: 5 bases; junction bases outside the gene matches: 8. CDR3 length: 15 amino acids. The CDR3 DNA is TGTGCCAGCAGCTCCGACGGGGGGGTGAGAGATACGCAGTATTTT. Protein product: CASSSDGGVRDTQYF.

V is TRBV5-1 and J is TRBJ1-1, with 10 bases that match TRBD1. CDR3 length: 15 residues. V trimming: 3 bases; J trimming: 7 bases; junction bases outside the gene matches: 9. Germline CDR1 and CDR2: SGHRS and YFSETQ. The CDR3 nucleotides read TGCGCCAGCAGCTATGCCTCCGGGACAGGGGATGAAGCTTTCTTT. It is translated as CASSYASGTGDEAFF.

This clonotype appeared a single time. The chain joins TRBV4-1 to TRBJ2-2; weak D call: TRBD1 (6 bases). Germline-derived CDR1 and CDR2 are MGHRA and YSYEKL. The CDR3 spans 16 residues. V lost 3 bases and J lost 0, with 11 bases in between. CDR3 in amino acids: CASSHSTGPNTGELFF. CDR3 DNA sequence: TGCGCCAGCAGCCACTCGACAGGCCCGAACACCGGGGAGCTGTTTTTT.

This clonotype has only a few counts. The rearrangement links TRBV20-1 to TRBJ2-1; the match to TRBD2 covers 8 bases. The CDR3 length is 16 residues. The J segment lost 4 bases and the V segment lost 5 bases, leaving 13 bases of the junction unmatched. From germline, CDR1 is DFQATT and CDR2 SNEGSKA (reference sequence). DNA for the CDR3: TGCAGTGCTGCTAGCCCTGCGGGGGGCCTGTACAATGAGCAGTTCTTC. Protein: CSAASPAGGLYNEQFF.

The CDR3, as DNA: TGTGCCAGCAGCAAAGGTCGGACTAGCGGGAGGAAGTCCTACGAGCAGTACTTC. This encodes CASSKGRTSGRKSYEQYF. The chain joins TRBV21-1 to TRBJ2-4; the listed D gene, TRBD2, was not tested against the DNA. The J call is in doubt because the DNA end fits TRBJ2-7 better. TRBV21-1 counts as a pseudogene. There are 18 residues in the CDR3.